The 3 T cell receptor beta chains listed next were all sequenced from one sample in a study of vaccination and CD4 T cells after COVID-19. Cultured CD4+ T cell DNA underwent sequencing with the Oncomine TCR Beta short-read assay. TCRdb fed the PCR reads into MiXCR, producing one record per CDR3 protein. The sample has more than 15,000 distinct CDR3 sequences, around 44% seen once. These receptors have no identified antigens. Treatment in this sample: approximately nine-day PBMC culture with coronavirus spike peptide pools or control peptides (ViraFEST assay). Sequencing used CD4+ T cells from blood, cultured in vitro. The receptors here all came from a human donor who had recovered from COVID-19.

This clonotype was found a few times. The V gene is TRBV7-2, the J gene TRBJ1-5; no clear D gene. The CDR3 consists of 15 residues. Between the trimmed V and J ends, which lost 2 bases and 2 bases, there was a span of 10 bases. Germline V gene sequence: CDR1 SGHTA, CDR2 FQGNSA. CDR3 amino acids: CASSLRVFGNQPQHF. The CDR3 DNA follows: TGTGCCAGCAGCTTAAGGGTATTTGGCAATCAGCCCCAGCATTTT. The entire variable domain, with the rest obtained from reference TRBV7-2 and TRBJ1-5, is as follows: GAGVSQSPSNKVTEKGKDVELRCDPISGHTALYWYRQSLGQGLEFLIYFQGNSAPDKSGLPSDRFSAERTGGSVSTLTIQRTQQEDSAVYLCASSLRVFGNQPQHFGDGTRLSIL.

This chain connects TRBV20-1 to TRBJ2-1, with 10 bases lining up with TRBD2. The CDR3 is 14 amino acids. Germline V gene sequence: CDR1 DFQATT, CDR2 SNEGSKA (reference sequence). Trimming cost V 3 bases and J 5 bases; bases outside gene matches: 4. DNA for the CDR3: TGCAGTGCTAGTACTAGCGGGATTAACAATGAGCAGTTCTTC. It is translated as CSASTSGINNEQFF.

This clonotype was observed a handful of times. The V call is TRBV7-2, the J call TRBJ1-5; no reliable D call. Per the germline V gene, CDR1 is SGHTA and CDR2 is FQGNSA. The length of the CDR3 is 13 residues. V was trimmed by 1 base and J by 5 bases, leaving 6 bases between them. In DNA, the CDR3 is TGTGCCAGCAGCTTAGAGTCGGATCAGCCCCAGCATTTT. It translates to CASSLESDQPQHF.